This T cell receptor (beta chain) was captured by sequencing in a study of spatial heterogeneity in lung cancer. Study background: Each time, sequencing found more beta-chain sequences than alpha-chain sequences. Across the raw uncorrected reads, a unique TCR and UMI combination was observed, on average, more than ten times.

CDR1 and CDR2 from the germline V gene are SNHLY and FYNNEI. This CDR3 is built from 12 residues. The V gene lost 9 bases and the J gene lost 6 bases, with 15 bases spanning the gap. In its sample, this clonotype is medium-sized (0.01 to 0.1%). Single TCR cDNA molecules each had their own unique molecular identifier. TCRdb processed the 5' RACE reads anew with MiXCR; each CDR3 protein has one entry. The sample carries fewer than 1,500 distinct CDR3 sequences, 6.5% to 10% recorded once. As for time point: sample taken at primary tumor resection. Whole RNA from tumor, nontumor lung or frozen PBMC was sequenced unsorted. 72 TRACERx patients with early, untreated non-small cell lung cancer donated samples.

This clonotype originated in a female donor with early-stage non-small cell lung cancer. V gene TRBV2 combines with J gene TRBJ2-7, with D perhaps matching TRBD2 (6 bases). Material: normal lung tissue next to the tumor, obtained at surgery. The DNA for the CDR3 is TGTGCCAGTACCGGGGGTATGGCCGAGCAGTACTTC. It is translated as CASTGGMAEQYF.